What follows is one TCR beta chain and its context. Its antigen specificity is not known. No base-level quality is on record; no much larger clone is a single base apart. The sample originates from a study of cytomegalovirus exposure and HLA in healthy donors listed by TCRdb under 2017. Regarding the research as a whole: In an earlier analysis of roughly 500 of the donors, less than 350 Gb of sequence data and 90 million to 120 million unique TCR beta sequences from 180 million or so T cells were reported. About 330 gigabases of sequencing data and approximately 92 million unique TCR sequences made up an early release that covered 500 to 650 HLA-typed donors. The genetic ancestry cluster associated with self-reported Caucasian donors included 70% to 85% of the approximately 410 genotyped donors. The study aimed to test whether signatures of past pathogen exposure could be identified by cataloging public T cell receptors. Using immunosequencing, the study profiled T cell repertoires from about 620 subjects and related those repertoires to cytomegalovirus serostatus. Along with the approximately 700-subject first cohort, a separate validation cohort of around 120 different subjects was used. High-throughput TCR immunosequencing, statistical association of individual TCRs with disease status, and machine learning were combined to predict cytomegalovirus infection status. In a later analysis, previously published TCR beta repertoires from 600 to 850 donors were re-analyzed and high-resolution HLA genotyping was added so that TCR occurrence patterns could be studied. Rather than drawing on any new phenotypic data, the later analysis identified candidate immune exposures from TCR beta sequences and the way those sequences occurred across donors. In an earlier analysis of 550 to 700 of the donors, high-throughput TCR beta sequencing was used to judge whether each TCR beta V gene segment behaved as functional or pseudogenic. Donor age, sex, ethnicity and CMV serostatus were compiled together with the repertoire data. In a later genetic analysis, genome-wide SNP genotypes for about 65% of the roughly 700 donors were used, and that subset was treated as a discovery cohort. All discovery cohort repertoires had been generated on a single sequencing platform. Both class I and class II loci were covered by HLA typing, at four-digit resolution. Typing coverage differed by locus: A, B, C, DRB1 and DQB1 were typed in roughly 620-640 donors, DQA1 in 522, DPA1 in roughly 590, and DPB1 in roughly 470. Because of strong linkage in the cohort, roughly five DR-DQ haplotypes were treated as single units for association and clustering. Across about 380 genotyped donors of the cohort, an average of approximately 240,000 unique TCR beta nucleotide sequences per donor were sequenced, and roughly 17% of those sequences were non-productive. The paper's findings and limits, for the study overall: According to a later analysis, TCR association rates differed among HLA loci, with DRB1 alleles showing the most associated TCRs and HLA-C alleles showing the fewest. When HLA alleles, especially DR and DQ, strongly co-occurred, attributing TCR associations to individual alleles was difficult. In vitro tests confirmed that a few of the cytomegalovirus-associated TCR beta chains recognize cytomegalovirus antigens. The 87-base-pair reads could not distinguish some IMGT-functional V segments, including TRBV6-2 and TRBV6-3, so those segments were excluded. Because HLA typing was missing for some donors at each locus, association tests included only the typed subset. According to the authors, the approach could potentially be generalized to other disease states and immunological phenotypes. Cytomegalovirus status was reported to be diagnosed by the classifier with high specificity and sensitivity in both the original and validation cohorts. In a later analysis, several top co-occurrence clusters were reported to appear linked to parvovirus B19, influenza, CMV and Epstein-Barr virus. Seventeen rarely observed V segments, including chromosome 9 orphons, were excluded from the earlier analysis of approximately 600 of the donors because counts were too low. The presence/absence analyses assumed that sequencing depth was roughly uniform across donors, and that assumption may not be true. According to a later genetic analysis, donors in an Asian-associated ancestry cluster had fewer N-insertions in productive TCRs than the approximately 700-donor mean. In this cohort, only TCR beta chains were sequenced, and detectable features were limited by the absence of alpha or paired-chain data. While some public TCRs were present in many individuals, most TCR sequences turned up only very rarely across donors. A further reported finding was that TCR beta sequences accurately predicted the HLA-A and HLA-B alleles for most subjects in the first cohort. The only immune exposure information available for the cohort was CMV serostatus. V-gene and J-gene trimming of TCR beta chains was associated with a missense DCLRE1C variant in a later genetic analysis, and the association was replicated in an independent cohort. In an earlier analysis of 587 of the donors, most TCR beta V segments appeared in productive rearrangements about 87% or about 30% of the time, broadly matching IMGT annotations. A group of highly shared sequence variants was considered likely to be a technical artifact of the sequencing pipeline. Compared with equally common non-associated chains, HLA-associated TCR beta chains in a later analysis were more clonally expanded and had lower generation probabilities. A later analysis found that most CMV-associated TCR beta chains appeared HLA-restricted, with HLA associations seemingly driven largely by CMV exposure. The study listed 164 TCR beta chains as associated with cytomegalovirus. Linkage disequilibrium might explain the correlated functional status among segregating V segments, but an unknown experimental factor could not be ruled out. At a false discovery rate of 0.05, a later analysis linked about 17,000 TCR beta sequences to specific HLA alleles.

The method was the immunoSEQ multiplex PCR assay. The multiplex PCR relied on a mix of 60 forward primers for TCR Vbeta segments and 13 reverse primers for TCR Jbeta segments. A multiplex PCR assay on genomic DNA amplified the CDR3 region of rearranged TCR beta genes. On the Illumina HiSeq System, the amplified TCR beta libraries were sequenced as 87-base-pair reads. On the study's bioinformatics: In a later analysis, some 80 million unique TCR beta chains were counted across the approximately 640 repertoires, and around 11 million of these chains were shared by at least two donors. Raw reads were error-corrected and collapsed into unique sequences by a nearest-neighbor algorithm in which closely related sequences were merged to remove PCR and sequencing errors. Alignment of CDR3 sequences to IMGT reference sequences was used to assign V, D and J gene segments. For a sequence to be retained, a match of at least six nucleotides was required to both a V gene segment and a J gene segment. Rearrangements were classified as productive when the CDR3 lacked stop codons and remained in frame with V and J, and all other rearrangements were classified as non-productive. CDR3 was defined by IMGT convention, running from the second conserved V-encoded cysteine to the conserved J-encoded phenylalanine. The earlier analysis of about 590 of the donors excluded sequences that lacked an unambiguous match to a single V gene segment. In an earlier analysis of about 590 of the donors, a V segment was called functional when productive rearrangements were above 56.7%, and segregating when the standard deviation between donors exceeded 5%. A statistical classification framework was developed to diagnose cytomegalovirus status using the catalog of TCR beta chain sequences. In a later analysis, TCR nucleotide sequences were compared against IMGT/GENE-DB human TR gene sequences so that V and J genes could be assigned. The TCRdist pipeline was used in a later analysis to assign CDR3 sequences and most-parsimonious VDJ recombination scenarios. In a later analysis, each TCR beta chain was defined by its CDR3 amino acid sequence together with its V-gene family, and reads without a unique V-gene family were excluded. In a later analysis, 500 to 650 highly shared, low-generation-probability nucleotide sequences were removed to address suspected cross-contamination and a sequencing artifact. In a later analysis, a clonal expansion index for each public chain was calculated from normalized within-repertoire ranks of inferred template counts. In a later analysis, generation probabilities were computed with a VDJ recombination model fitted to out-of-frame rearrangements, and the resulting probabilities were checked against IGoR. A later analysis scored TCR-TCR, TCR-HLA and TCR-CMV co-occurrence with hypergeometric tests, applying a repertoire-size bias correction to TCR pairs. False discovery rates were estimated in a later analysis by permuting HLA or CMV assignments 20 times. In a later analysis, co-occurring TCRs were grouped using DBSCAN, with TCRdist sequence similarity added in when clustering inside HLA-allele-positive subsets. Repertoires with fewer than 30,000 or more than 120,000 public chains were left out of co-occurrence clustering, as were four to six repertoires with anomalous nucleotide sharing. In TCRdb, the immuneACCESS table is reduced to in-frame sequences with V and J assigned. These tables do not hold every clone; where another copy was compared, an unresolved V gene accounts for under half, and the others remain unexplained. From that table come the V and J calls and clone size; the DNA was used to work out D and trimming. Here the sample has about 120,000 clones; approximately 87% occur a single time. The ten largest clones take up about 19% of the sample.

In total, approximately 610 healthy bone marrow donors made up the cohort. All cohort members were sampled while nominally healthy, although unrecorded immune exposures were likely present. The donor was CMV seropositive and belonged to the group of about 290 seropositive cohort members. Every donor gave a peripheral blood sample, and the peripheral blood mononuclear cells from that sample were used for TCR beta sequencing. The Qiagen DNeasy Blood Extraction Kit was used to extract genomic DNA from the blood cell samples. CDR1 and CDR2 are drawn from the germline V gene: MDHEN, SYDVKM. V and J are truncated by 6 bases and 3 bases respectively, leaving an intervening sequence of 9 bases. Its CDR3 holds 12 amino acids, cysteine through phenylalanine. Just the 36-base CDR3 DNA is kept, in frame starting at base 1.

The rearranged segments are TRBV28 and TRBJ2-7, with a weak D call of TRBD2 (7 bases match). The TCR was taken from a man aged 18-30 years in good health and CMV-seropositive. Sequenced material: PBMCs. The DNA sequence follows: TGTGCCAGCAGGCGGGGGCTCTACGAGCAGTACTTC. It codes for CASRRGLYEQYF.